This T cell receptor beta chain was sequenced during a study of cytomegalovirus exposure and HLA in healthy donors. Study at large: Inside one of the first data releases sat 80 million to 95 million unique TCRs taken from HLA-typed donors.

Study conclusions and caveats: Across donors, most TCRs were seen rarely, yet some public ones were widespread. Earlier analysis looked at TCR beta V segments, and most were productive about 90% or about 30% of the time.

The CDR3 totals 15 residues. Germline values: CDR1 MNHNS, CDR2 SASEGT. As to this clone: What it binds is unknown. Compared with germline, one end of the junction differs, possibly owing to a read error.

Use of 60 Vbeta and 13 Jbeta primers characterized the PCR. TCRdb's table, derived via immunoSEQ multiplex PCR, lists solely in-frame clones and lacks some. The data hold under 300,000 clones, with 65% to 85% observed a single time. The receptor was isolated from a female donor in good health and CMV-seronegative. The chain uses TRBV6-1 and TRBJ2-7, with 9 bases aligning to TRBD1. Sample: PBMCs. The CDR3 sequence: CASSAGTGYSNEQYF. The CDR3 DNA sequence: TGTGCCAGCAGCGCCGGGACAGGGTACTCCAACGAGCAGTACTTC.